The clone carrying this T cell receptor (beta chain) was observed a few times. CDR1 is SGHRS and CDR2 is YFSETQ in the germline V gene. V shed 7 bases and J 1 base; nucleotides not matched to a gene: 5. The length of the CDR3 is 15 residues. The sample comes from a study of T cells in Graves' hyperthyroidism and ophthalmopathy. TCR beta CDR3 regions were amplified from RNA transcripts. Using the HTBI primer set, a first-round RT-PCR was run on the TCR CDR3. TCRdb re-derived calls from the multiplex PCR reads in MiXCR, one entry per CDR3 protein. The sample lists some 490,000 distinct CDR3 sequences; around a fifth were seen once.

The V call is TRBV5-1, the J call TRBJ2-6; 7 nucleotides align to TRBD2. The sample was blood. The origin of this receptor is a woman in her seventies with Graves' ophthalmopathy. CDR3 region: CASREEVSGANVLTF. The CDR3 region has the DNA TGCGCCAGCCGGGAGGAGGTTTCTGGGGCCAACGTCCTGACTTTC.